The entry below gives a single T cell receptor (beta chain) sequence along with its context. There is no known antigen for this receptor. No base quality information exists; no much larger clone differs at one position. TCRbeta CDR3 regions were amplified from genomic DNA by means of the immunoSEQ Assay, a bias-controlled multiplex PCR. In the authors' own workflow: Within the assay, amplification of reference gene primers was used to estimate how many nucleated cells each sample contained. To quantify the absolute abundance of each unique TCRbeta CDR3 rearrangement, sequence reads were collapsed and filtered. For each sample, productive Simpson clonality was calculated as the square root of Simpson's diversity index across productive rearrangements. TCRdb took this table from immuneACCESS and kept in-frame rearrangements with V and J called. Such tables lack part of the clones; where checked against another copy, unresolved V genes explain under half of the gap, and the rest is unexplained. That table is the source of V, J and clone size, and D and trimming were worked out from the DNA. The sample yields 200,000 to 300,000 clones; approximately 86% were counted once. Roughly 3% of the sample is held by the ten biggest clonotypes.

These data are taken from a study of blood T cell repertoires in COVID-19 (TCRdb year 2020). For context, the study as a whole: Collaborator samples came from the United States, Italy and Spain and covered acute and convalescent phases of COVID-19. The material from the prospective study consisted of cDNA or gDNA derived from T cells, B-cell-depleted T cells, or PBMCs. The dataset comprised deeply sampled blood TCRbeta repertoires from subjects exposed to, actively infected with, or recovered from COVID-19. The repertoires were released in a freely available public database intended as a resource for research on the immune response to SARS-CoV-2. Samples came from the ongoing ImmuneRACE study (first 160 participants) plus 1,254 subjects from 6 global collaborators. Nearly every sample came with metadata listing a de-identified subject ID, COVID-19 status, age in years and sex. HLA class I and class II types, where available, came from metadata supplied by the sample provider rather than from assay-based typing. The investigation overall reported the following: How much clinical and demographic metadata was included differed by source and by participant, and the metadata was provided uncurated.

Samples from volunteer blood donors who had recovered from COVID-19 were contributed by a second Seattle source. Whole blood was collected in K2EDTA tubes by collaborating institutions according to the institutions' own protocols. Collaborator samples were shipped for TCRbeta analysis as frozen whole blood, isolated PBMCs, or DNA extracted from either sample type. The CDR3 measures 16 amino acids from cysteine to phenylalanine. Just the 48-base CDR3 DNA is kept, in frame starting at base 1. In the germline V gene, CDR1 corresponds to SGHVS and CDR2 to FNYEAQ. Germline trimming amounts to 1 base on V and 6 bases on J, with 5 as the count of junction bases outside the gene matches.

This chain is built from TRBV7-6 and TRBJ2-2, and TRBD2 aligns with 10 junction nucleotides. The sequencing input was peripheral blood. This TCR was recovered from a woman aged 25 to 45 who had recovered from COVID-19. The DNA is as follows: TGTGCCAGCAGCTTAGTTCCAGCGGGGGGGCCCGGGGAGCTGTTTTTT. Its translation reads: CASSLVPAGGPGELFF.